The 18 T cell receptor beta chains listed next were all sequenced from one sample in a study of blood T cell repertoires in COVID-19. Assay used: immunoSEQ multiplex PCR; TCRdb lists only in-frame clones, some missing. The data contain 360,000 or so clones, roughly 90% of them singletons. The sequencing sample was made of peripheral blood. These receptors all stem from a man aged 18-30 years with active or convalescent COVID-19.

This sequence joins TRBV24-1 and TRBJ1-5; D is possibly TRBD1 (5 bases). Looked up from germline, CDR1 is KGHDR and CDR2 is SFDVKD. The V and J ends lost 9 bases and 6 bases respectively, with 17 bases between them. The CDR3 runs 14 residues. CDR3 sequence reads: CATGHAGVGQPQHF. The CDR3 DNA follows: TGTGCCACCGGTCATGCGGGGGTGGGTCAGCCCCAGCATTTT.

This rearrangement joins TRBV28 to TRBJ2-7; 8 bases map to TRBD2. The CDR3 loop spans 15 amino acids. Germline V gene lookup returns CDR1 MDHEN and CDR2 SYDVKM. V shed 5 bases and J 0 bases; nucleotides not matched to a gene: 6. CDR3 loop: CASSITGTSSYEQYF. The DNA of the CDR3 is TGTGCCAGCAGTATCACCGGGACTAGCTCCTACGAGCAGTACTTC. The full variable domain, rest sourced from reference TRBV28 and TRBJ2-7, is DVKVTQSSRYLVKRTGEKVFLECVQDMDHENMFWYRQDPGLGLRLIYFSYDVKMKEKGDIPEGYSVSREKKERFSLILESASTNQTSMYLCASSITGTSSYEQYFGPGTRLTVT.

The chain joins TRBV5-8 to TRBJ1-2; D is possibly TRBD1 (5 bases). Germline assignment: CDR1 SGHTS and CDR2 YDEGEE. This CDR3 is built from 15 residues. Trimming shortened V by 4 bases and J by 4 bases, and 17 bases separated the two germline ends. The CDR3 DNA is TGTGCCAGCAGCACGGGTGACAGTCGGTCCTATGGCTACACCTTC. It yields the protein CASSTGDSRSYGYTF.

V gene TRBV11-2 combines with J gene TRBJ1-2; D is possibly TRBD1 (5 bases). V was pared by 1 base and J by 2 bases, with 14 bases between. CDR1 and CDR2 from the germline V gene are SGHAT and FQNNGV. The CDR3 contains 16 residues. The CDR3 sequence is CASSLGRLQANYGYTF. In DNA, the CDR3 is TGTGCCAGCAGCTTAGGCCGGTTACAGGCGAACTATGGCTACACCTTC.

The rearrangement links TRBV6-6 to TRBJ1-1, with 9 bases aligning to TRBD1. Germline CDR1 reads MNHNY; CDR2 reads SVGAGI (reference sequence). V dropped 2 bases and J dropped 8; count of bases not matched to a gene: 3. CDR3 length: 13 amino acids. The CDR3 nucleotides are TGTGCCAGCAGTTACGCGACAGGGGGGGAAGCTTTCTTT. This translates into CASSYATGGEAFF.

V gene TRBV29-1 combines with J gene TRBJ2-7, with 10 bases fitting TRBD2. The CDR3 runs 13 residues. Germline trimming cut 5 bases from V and 5 bases from J; bases unmatched to any gene: 6. The V gene's germline CDR1 is SQVTM and CDR2 ANQGSEA. The CDR3 is CSVLGAGGNEQYF. The CDR3 DNA is TGCAGCGTTTTAGGAGCGGGAGGGAACGAGCAGTACTTC.

The chain links TRBV12-3 or TRBV12-4 to TRBJ2-2; D not certain. The CDR3 has 13 amino acids. V lost 7 bases and J 1 base, leaving 7 bases between the germline ends. The CDR3 here is CASTHGNTGELFF. The CDR3 DNA sequence: TGTGCCAGCACTCACGGGAACACCGGGGAGCTGTTTTTT.

This chain uses TRBV5-1 with TRBJ1-1, with D perhaps matching TRBD1 (5 bases). The CDR3 covers 15 residues. CDR1 SGHRS and CDR2 YFSETQ come from the germline V gene. Trimming removed 4 bases from V and 1 base from J, with 14 bases in between. The CDR3 nucleotides are TGCGCCAGCAGCCCGGCGGGGGGAAGGAACACTGAAGCTTTCTTT. Translating gives CASSPAGGRNTEAFF.

This rearrangement joins TRBV25-1 to TRBJ1-2, with D perhaps TRBD1 (6 bases). The CDR3 is 12 amino acids. V was shortened by 8 bases and J by 2 bases, with 9 bases between the two germline ends. Germline V gives CDR1 MGHDK, CDR2 SYGVNS. The CDR3 reads CASLGQNYGYTF. The DNA of the CDR3 is TGTGCCAGCCTAGGACAGAACTATGGCTACACCTTC.

The rearrangement joins TRBV6-2 or TRBV6-3 to TRBJ2-1; 9 bases align to TRBD1. Losses at the gene ends were 4 bases for V and 13 bases for J; bases not matched to a gene: 14. The CDR3 spans 15 residues. Germline V gene data show CDR1 as MNHEY and CDR2 as SVGEGT. The CDR3 protein is CASSWSGTGFSLQFF. The CDR3 DNA follows: TGTGCCAGCAGTTGGTCTGGGACAGGGTTTTCTCTACAGTTCTTC.

The genes are TRBV2 and TRBJ1-1, with D maybe TRBD1 (5 bases). Germline V gene lookup returns CDR1 SNHLY and CDR2 FYNNEI. The V end lost 9 bases, the J end lost 6 bases, and 23 bases lay between the germline ends. The CDR3 runs 15 residues. As DNA, the CDR3 is TGTGCCAGTAACCTCGCGACAGAAGGGTCGGCTGAAGCTTTCTTT. Residues: CASNLATEGSAEAFF. Full variable domain (outside the CDR3, taken from reference TRBV2 and TRBJ1-1): EPEVTQTPSHQVTQMGQEVILRCVPISNHLYFYWYRQILGQKVEFLVSFYNNEISEKSEIFDDQFSVERPDGSNFTLKIRSTKLEDSAMYFCASNLATEGSAEAFFGQGTRLTVV.

In the case of this clone: This sample includes further DNA sequences coding for the same CDR3. The V call is TRBV9, the J call TRBJ2-2; D is unclear. The germline V and J ends were trimmed by 2 bases and 3 bases, with 8 bases remaining between them. Germline assignment: CDR1 SGDLS and CDR2 YYNGEE. CDR3 length: 14 amino acids. In DNA form, the CDR3 reads TGTGCCAGCAGCGTCCTCGCGGACACCGGGGAGCTGTTTTTT. Its translation: CASSVLADTGELFF.

Worth noting for this clone: In the same sample, other DNA sequences code for this CDR3. This chain uses TRBV4-3 with TRBJ2-2, with 10 bases aligning to TRBD2. V was pared by 0 bases and J by 2 bases, with 3 bases of the junction left unmatched. This CDR3 region has 17 residues. Germline CDR1 reads LGHNA; CDR2 reads YSLEER. The CDR3 loop is CASSQEGLAANTGELFF. CDR3 DNA sequence: TGCGCCAGCAGCCAAGAAGGACTAGCGGCTAACACCGGGGAGCTGTTTTTT.

This chain joins TRBV19 and TRBJ2-7; 9 nucleotides align to TRBD2. Trimming took 5 bases from V and 0 from J; bases not matched to a gene: 2. This CDR3 is 14 amino acids long. From germline, CDR1 is LNHDA and CDR2 SQIVND (reference sequence). CDR3 in DNA: TGTGCCAGTAGTGCGACTAGCGGCTCCTACGAGCAGTACTTC. Residues: CASSATSGSYEQYF.

This chain joins TRBV6-5 and TRBJ1-6, with TRBD1 identical over 9 bases. This CDR3 region has 15 residues. Trimming at V came to 6 bases and at J to 9 bases, leaving 9 bases not matched to a gene. CDR1 is MNHEY and CDR2 is SVGAGI in the germline V gene. In DNA form, the CDR3 reads TGTGCCAGCAGACGCGACAGGGGGAACGGTTCACCCCTCCACTTT. This translates into CASRRDRGNGSPLHF.

V gene TRBV9 combines with J gene TRBJ2-7, with 7 bases fitting TRBD2. CDR3 length: 15 residues. V was pared by 3 bases and J by 3 bases, with 9 bases of the junction left unmatched. Germline V gene lookup returns CDR1 SGDLS and CDR2 YYNGEE. Written as DNA, the CDR3 is TGTGCCAGCAGCGAGCTAGCGGAGGGGATCTACGAGCAGTACTTC. Encoded protein: CASSELAEGIYEQYF.

The chain links TRBV19 to TRBJ2-4, with D maybe TRBD1 (5 bases). The germline V gene has CDR1 LNHDA and CDR2 SQIVND (reference sequence). V lost 5 bases to trimming and J lost 1 base, with 9 bases between them. There are 14 residues in the CDR3. CDR3 loop: CASSGARAKNIQYF. The CDR3, as DNA: TGTGCCAGTAGTGGGGCTAGGGCCAAAAACATTCAGTACTTC.

The V call is TRBV18, the J call TRBJ1-1; D remains ambiguous. The CDR3 runs to 14 residues. Germline values: CDR1 KGHSH, CDR2 LQKENI. Trimming took 5 bases from V and 1 from J, leaving 11 bases between them. As DNA, the CDR3 is TGTGCCAGCTCAGACGCATCAGGGAACACTGAAGCTTTCTTT. As protein: CASSDASGNTEAFF.